This is a list of T cell receptor beta chains from one sample in a study of T-cell reconstitution after alpha-beta-depleted transplantation in children. TCRdb re-called the PCR reads with MiXCR, one entry per CDR3 protein. The repertoire holds 65,000 to 75,000 distinct CDR3 sequences, around 4.7% seen once, with 15% to 20% in the top ten. This material consisted of PBMCs, mostly from graft donor cells, taken 180 days after TCRalphabeta/CD19-depleted stem cell transplant. The receptors shown here come from a boy younger than two who had a stem cell transplant for acute myeloid leukemia, so the T cells may come from the graft donor. Each CDR3 is given without its conserved first and last residue. Fields, in order: CDR3 length, J gene, V gene, CDR3 protein.

11	TRBJ2-2	TRBV7-3	ASSSDNTGELF
12	TRBJ2-2	TRBV5-1	ASSLGGNTGELF
14	TRBJ1-2	TRBV14	ASSQKPDRFNYGYT
16	TRBJ2-7	TRBV3-1	ASSQFFKGVQSLYEQY
17	TRBJ2-1	TRBV29-1	SVEDLSGGVWSSYNEQF
12	TRBJ2-4	TRBV12-3/TRBV12-4	ASTKGGTKNIQY
12	TRBJ2-3	TRBV7-9	ASSLDAGTHTQY
14	TRBJ2-3	TRBV7-9	ASSLLVTGPTDTQY
14	TRBJ1-1	TRBV12-5	ASGLVLGQARTEAF
14	TRBJ2-3	TRBV7-9	ASSLGGQAITDTQY
12	TRBJ2-5	TRBV20-1	SARDSGRKETQY
13	TRBJ2-1	TRBV5-6	ASILLAGTYNEQF
12	TRBJ1-1	TRBV27	ASSLRFGNTEAF
11	TRBJ1-1	TRBV6-1	ASSDYRNTEAF
14	TRBJ1-6	TRBV5-1	ASSNSGTGPLRSLH
13	TRBJ2-3	TRBV7-2	ASSLVGASQDTQY
11	TRBJ2-7	TRBV7-6	ASSWDSSYEQY
12	TRBJ1-3	TRBV25-1	ASGSGYSGNTIY
11	TRBJ2-1	TRBV5-1	ASSLMVGDEQF
11	TRBJ1-1	TRBV6-2/TRBV6-3	ASTYWTDTEAF
15	TRBJ2-7	TRBV12-5	ASGLVVGRTGLIEQY
16	TRBJ2-3	TRBV18	ASSPLTSGGLNTDTQY
12	TRBJ1-5	TRBV5-5	ASSLDWGNQPQH
11	TRBJ2-5	TRBV27	ASSTRVKETQY
12	TRBJ1-5	TRBV5-1	ASSLTGRGQPQH